These 5 T cell receptor beta chains came from one sample sequenced in a study of untreated major depressive disorder. Data came from immunoSEQ multiplex PCR; TCRdb stores just in-frame clones and leaves some out. The data show tens of thousands of clones, 90% to 95% seen once. Sequences were obtained from CD4+ T cells from PBMCs. The receptor set was obtained from a man younger than 45 in good health.

The chain joins TRBV7-8 to TRBJ2-7; 7 bases line up with TRBD1. CDR3 length: 14 amino acids. CDR1 SGHVS and CDR2 FQNEAQ come from the germline V gene. V shed 5 bases and J 3 bases; nucleotides not matched to a gene: 7. CDR3 in DNA: TGTGCCAGCAGCCCGACAGGGATTGGCTACGAGCAGTACTTC. This sequence encodes CASSPTGIGYEQYF.

V is TRBV7-2 and J is TRBJ2-7; D unresolved. The CDR3 spans 12 residues. The germline CDR1 and CDR2 sequences are SGHTA and FQGNSA. V lost 5 bases and J lost 0, with 5 bases in between. The CDR3 protein is CASSTFSYEQYF. The DNA of the CDR3 is TGTGCCAGCAGCACATTCTCCTACGAGCAGTACTTC.

The CDR3 here is CSVVPTLGEKLFF. DNA for the CDR3: TGCAGCGTTGTCCCCACCTTGGGCGAAAAACTGTTTTTT. The chain is built from TRBV29-1 and TRBJ1-4; D is unclear. CDR3 length: 13 residues. Per the germline V gene, CDR1 is SQVTM and CDR2 is ANQGSEA. Trimming removed 4 bases from V and 8 bases from J, with 14 bases in between.

The rearrangement links TRBV5-4 to TRBJ1-1, with D possibly being TRBD1 (5 bases). CDR3 length: 12 residues. Per the germline V gene, CDR1 is SGHNT and CDR2 is YYREEE (reference sequence). Trimming removed 4 bases at V and 4 bases at J, with 8 bases between. DNA of the CDR3: TGTGCCAGCAGCCGGCAGGGCACTGAAGCTTTCTTT. This translates into CASSRQGTEAFF.

The chain couples TRBV30 to TRBJ2-7; D may be TRBD1 (7 bases). The CDR3 consists of 15 residues. Germline V gene data show CDR1 as GTSNPN and CDR2 as SVGIG (reference sequence). Trimming removed 3 bases from V and 0 bases from J, with 15 bases in between. CDR3 in amino acids: CAWRRGRGISYEQYF. The CDR3 region has the DNA TGTGCCTGGAGGCGGGGCAGGGGGATCTCCTACGAGCAGTACTTC.